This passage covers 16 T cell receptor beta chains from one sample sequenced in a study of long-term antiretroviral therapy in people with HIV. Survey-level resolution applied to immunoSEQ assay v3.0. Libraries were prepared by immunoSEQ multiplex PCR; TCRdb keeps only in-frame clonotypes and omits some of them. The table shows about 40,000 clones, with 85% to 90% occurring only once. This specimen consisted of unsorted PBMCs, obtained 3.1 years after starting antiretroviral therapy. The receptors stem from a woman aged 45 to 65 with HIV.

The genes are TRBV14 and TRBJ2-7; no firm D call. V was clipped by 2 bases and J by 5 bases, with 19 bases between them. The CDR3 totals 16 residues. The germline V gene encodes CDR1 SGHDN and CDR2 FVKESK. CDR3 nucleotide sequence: TGTGCCAGCAGCCAATATGGGCTAGGTCTCCGGAACGAGCAGTACTTC. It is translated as CASSQYGLGLRNEQYF.

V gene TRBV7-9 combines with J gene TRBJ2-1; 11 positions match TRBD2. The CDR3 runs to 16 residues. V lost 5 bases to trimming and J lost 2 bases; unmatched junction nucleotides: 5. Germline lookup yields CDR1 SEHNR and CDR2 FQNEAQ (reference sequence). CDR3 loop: CASSQTSGDTYNEQFF. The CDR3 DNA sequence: TGTGCCAGCAGCCAGACTAGCGGGGATACCTACAATGAGCAGTTCTTC.

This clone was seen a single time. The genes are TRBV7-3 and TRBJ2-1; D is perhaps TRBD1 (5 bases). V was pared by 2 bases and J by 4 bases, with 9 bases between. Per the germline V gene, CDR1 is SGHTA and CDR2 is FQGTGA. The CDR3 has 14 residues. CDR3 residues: CASSLSTGYNEQFF. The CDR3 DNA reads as TGTGCCAGCAGCTTATCCACAGGTTACAATGAGCAGTTCTTC. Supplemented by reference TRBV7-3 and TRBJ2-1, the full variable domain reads GAGVSQTPSNKVTEKGKYVELRCDPISGHTALYWYRQSLGQGPEFLIYFQGTGAADDSGLPNDRFFAVRPEGSVSTLKIQRTERGDSAVYLCASSLSTGYNEQFFGPGTRLTVL.

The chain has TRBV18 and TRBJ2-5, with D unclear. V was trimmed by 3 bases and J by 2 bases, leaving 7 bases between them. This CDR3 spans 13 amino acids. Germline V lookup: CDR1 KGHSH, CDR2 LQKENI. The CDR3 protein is CASSPQRQETQYF. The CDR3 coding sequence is TGTGCCAGCTCACCCCAAAGACAAGAGACCCAGTACTTC. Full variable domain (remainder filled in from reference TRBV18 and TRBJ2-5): NAGVMQNPRHLVRRRGQEARLRCSPMKGHSHVYWYRQLPEEGLKFMVYLQKENIIDESGMPKERFSAEFPKEGPSILRIQQVVRGDSAAYFCASSPQRQETQYFGPGTRLLVL.

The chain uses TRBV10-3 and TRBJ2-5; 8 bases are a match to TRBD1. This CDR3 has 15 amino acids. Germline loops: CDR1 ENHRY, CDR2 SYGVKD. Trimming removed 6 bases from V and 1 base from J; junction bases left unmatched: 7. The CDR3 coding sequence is TGTGCCATCAGCGAGGGACAGGTGATCCAAGAGACCCAGTACTTC. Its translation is CAISEGQVIQETQYF.

The chain's CDR3 is CASSFGQGPTYEQYF. The DNA of the CDR3 is TGTGCCAGCAGCTTCGGACAAGGCCCTACCTACGAGCAGTACTTC. The V call is TRBV7-2, the J call TRBJ2-7; D possibly corresponds to TRBD1 (5 bases). Trimming pared 3 bases from V and 2 bases from J, leaving 14 bases between. This CDR3 has 15 residues. Germline-derived CDR1 and CDR2 are SGHTA and FQGNSA. Variable domain in full (rest from reference TRBV7-2 and TRBJ2-7): GAGVSQSPSNKVTEKGKDVELRCDPISGHTALYWYRQSLGQGLEFLIYFQGNSAPDKSGLPSDRFSAERTGGSVSTLTIQRTQQEDSAVYLCASSFGQGPTYEQYFGPGTRLTVT.

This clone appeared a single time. The CDR3 DNA is TGTGCCAGCAGCATTATGAGCAATCAGCCCCAGCATTTT. This encodes CASSIMSNQPQHF. This rearrangement joins TRBV7-2 to TRBJ1-5; no firm D call. Trimming cost V 5 bases and J 1 base, with 6 bases left between them. The CDR3 is 13 residues long. CDR1 and CDR2 from the germline V gene are SGHTA and FQGNSA.

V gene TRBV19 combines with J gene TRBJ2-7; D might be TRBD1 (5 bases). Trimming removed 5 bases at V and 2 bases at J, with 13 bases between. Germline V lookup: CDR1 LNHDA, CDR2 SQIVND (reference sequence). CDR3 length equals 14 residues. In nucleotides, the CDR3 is TGTGCCAGTAGTCCCGACACAGGAGCCTACGAGCAGTACTTC. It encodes CASSPDTGAYEQYF.

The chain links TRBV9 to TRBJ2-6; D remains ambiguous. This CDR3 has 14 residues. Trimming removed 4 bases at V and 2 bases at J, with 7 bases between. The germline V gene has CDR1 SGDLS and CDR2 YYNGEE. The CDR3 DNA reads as TGTGCCAGCAGCCCTCGGGCTGGGGCCAACGTCCTGACTTTC. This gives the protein CASSPRAGANVLTF.

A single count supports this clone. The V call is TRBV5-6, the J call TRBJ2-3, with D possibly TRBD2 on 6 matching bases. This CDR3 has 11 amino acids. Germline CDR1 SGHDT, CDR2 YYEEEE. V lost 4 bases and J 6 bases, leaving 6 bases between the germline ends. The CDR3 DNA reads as TGTGCCAGCAGCGGGGGGGATACGCAGTATTTT. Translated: CASSGGDTQYF.

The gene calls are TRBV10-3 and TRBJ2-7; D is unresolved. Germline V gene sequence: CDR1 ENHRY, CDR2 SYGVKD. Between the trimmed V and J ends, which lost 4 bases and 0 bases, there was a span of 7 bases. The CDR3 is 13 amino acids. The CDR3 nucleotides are TGTGCCATCAGTGCAGGCAACTCCTACGAGCAGTACTTC. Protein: CAISAGNSYEQYF.

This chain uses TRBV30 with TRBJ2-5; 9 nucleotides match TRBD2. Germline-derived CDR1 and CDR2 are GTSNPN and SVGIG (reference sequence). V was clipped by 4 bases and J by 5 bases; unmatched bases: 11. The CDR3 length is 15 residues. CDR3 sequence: CAWTARGGALETQYF. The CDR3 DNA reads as TGTGCCTGGACAGCTCGCGGGGGGGCCCTTGAGACCCAGTACTTC.

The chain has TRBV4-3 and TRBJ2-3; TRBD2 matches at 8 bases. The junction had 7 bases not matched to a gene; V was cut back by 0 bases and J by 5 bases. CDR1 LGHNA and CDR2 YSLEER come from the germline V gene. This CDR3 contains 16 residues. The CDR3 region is CASSQDTAGAGDTQYF. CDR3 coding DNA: TGCGCCAGCAGCCAAGATACAGCGGGGGCGGGAGATACGCAGTATTTT.

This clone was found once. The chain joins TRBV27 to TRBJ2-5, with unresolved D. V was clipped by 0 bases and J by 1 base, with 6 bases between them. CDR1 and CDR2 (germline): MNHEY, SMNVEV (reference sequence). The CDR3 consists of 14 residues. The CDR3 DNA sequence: TGTGCCAGCAGTTTATCTGACACCCAAGAGACCCAGTACTTC. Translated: CASSLSDTQETQYF.

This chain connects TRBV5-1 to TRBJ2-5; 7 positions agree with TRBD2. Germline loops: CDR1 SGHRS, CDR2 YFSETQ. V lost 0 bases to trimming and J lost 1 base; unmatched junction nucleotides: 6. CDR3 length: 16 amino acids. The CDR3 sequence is CASSLAQGLLQETQYF. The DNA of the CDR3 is TGCGCCAGCAGCTTGGCCCAGGGACTACTCCAAGAGACCCAGTACTTC.

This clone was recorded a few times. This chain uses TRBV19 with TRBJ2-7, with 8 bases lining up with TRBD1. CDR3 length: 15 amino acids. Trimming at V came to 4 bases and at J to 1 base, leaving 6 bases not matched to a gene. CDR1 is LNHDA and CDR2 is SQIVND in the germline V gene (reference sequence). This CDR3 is CASSSGTGLSYEQYF. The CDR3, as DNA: TGTGCCAGTAGTAGCGGGACAGGTCTTTCCTACGAGCAGTACTTC. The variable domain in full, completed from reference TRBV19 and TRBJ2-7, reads DGGITQSPKYLFRKEGQNVTLSCEQNLNHDAMYWYRQDPGQGLRLIYYSQIVNDFQKGDIAEGYSVSREKKESFPLTVTSAQKNPTAFYLCASSSGTGLSYEQYFGPGTRLTVT.